What follows are 29 T cell receptor beta chains derived from one specimen sequenced in a study of neurological immune-mediated disorders. One entry per CDR3 protein, called by TCRdb with MiXCR from the 5' RACE reads. This table holds about 53,000 distinct CDR3 sequences, roughly 17% found once. Source material: PBMCs. These receptors all stem from a man aged 60 to 75 in good health.

The chain carries TRBV6-2 or TRBV6-3 and TRBJ2-3; 9 positions agree with TRBD2. CDR3 length: 19 amino acids. V lost 2 bases and J lost 3; bases outside the gene matches: 15. CDR1 and CDR2 (germline): MNHEY, SVGEGT. The CDR3 bases are TGTGCCAGCAGTTACGCGGCCGGCTCGGCGGGAGGGCCGACAGATACGCAGTATTTT. Its protein is CASSYAAGSAGGPTDTQYF.

The table lists this clonotype with many counts. The J gene is TRBJ2-2, the V gene TRBV5-1; D is perhaps TRBD1 (6 bases). V lost 0 bases and J lost 2, with 14 bases in between. CDR3 length: 17 amino acids. From germline, CDR1 is SGHRS and CDR2 YFSETQ. The DNA of the CDR3 is TGCGCCAGCAGCTTGGCCGGGGCAGGGGCCAACACCGGGGAGCTGTTTTTT. This translates into CASSLAGAGANTGELFF.

This clonotype has at least ten counts. This sequence joins TRBV4-2 and TRBJ2-7, with D possibly being TRBD2 (7 bases). This CDR3 comprises 16 residues. The germline V and J ends were trimmed by 0 bases and 4 bases, with 16 bases remaining between them. The germline CDR1 and CDR2 sequences are LGHNA and YNFKEQ. CDR3 amino acids: CASSQERGGAPYEQYF. The CDR3 DNA follows: TGTGCCAGCAGCCAAGAGAGGGGGGGGGCTCCTTACGAGCAGTACTTC.

The sample holds many counts of this clonotype. The CDR3 bases are TGTGCCAGCAGCTACAACAGGTTTCCGAACACCGGGGAGCTGTTTTTT. This codes for CASSYNRFPNTGELFF. The rearrangement joins TRBV7-3 to TRBJ2-2, with D tentatively TRBD1 (5 bases). V gave up 4 bases and J gave up 0 bases, with 12 bases separating them. Germline CDR1 and CDR2: SGHTA and FQGTGA. The CDR3 has 16 amino acids.

This clonotype was detected ten times or more. The chain joins TRBV29-1 to TRBJ2-3; possibly TRBD2 for D (6 bases). Germline V CDR1 and CDR2: SQVTM, ANQGSEA. The CDR3 totals 14 residues. The CDR3 coding sequence is TGCATGGTGTTTGTCACGGGAGTTTTCGATACGCAGTATTTT. It is translated as CMVFVTGVFDTQYF.

About this clonotype itself: A much larger clone is a single base away; this may be a read error. The rearrangement uses TRBV5-6 and TRBJ2-5; 7 bases map to TRBD1. The V gene's germline CDR1 is SGHDT and CDR2 YYEEEE. CDR3 length: 16 amino acids. CDR3 DNA sequence: TGTGCCAGCAGCTGGTTCGGACAGGCTATTTTGGAGACCCAGAACTTC. This encodes CASSWFGQAILETQNF.

The J gene is TRBJ2-5, the V gene TRBV2, with 7 nucleotides matching TRBD2. The CDR3 loop spans 15 amino acids. V was clipped by 0 bases and J by 7 bases; unmatched bases: 8. Germline-derived CDR1 and CDR2 are SNHLY and FYNNEI. DNA of the CDR3: TGTGCCAGCAGTGAAGCGCTTACAGGACTAGGGACCCAGTACTTC. It is translated as CASSEALTGLGTQYF. The variable domain in full, completed from reference TRBV2 and TRBJ2-5, reads EPEVTQTPSHQVTQMGQEVILRCVPISNHLYFYWYRQILGQKVEFLVSFYNNEISEKSEIFDDQFSVERPDGSNFTLKIRSTKLEDSAMYFCASSEALTGLGTQYFGPGTRLLVL.

The chain recombines TRBV30 with TRBJ1-5, with D possibly matching TRBD1 (5 bases). Trimming pared 2 bases from V and 4 bases from J, leaving 15 bases between. The CDR3 spans 15 residues. CDR1 is GTSNPN, CDR2 SVGIG, per germline (reference sequence). The CDR3 nucleotides read TGTGCCTGGAGTACCGGGCAGGGTGGAAATCAGCCCCAGCATTTT. This gives the protein CAWSTGQGGNQPQHF.

Points on this clonotype: A much larger clone differs by one base, so this may be a read error. The chain recombines TRBV5-6 with TRBJ2-7, with a tentative D call TRBD2 (6 bases). The germline V gene has CDR1 SGHDT and CDR2 YYEEEE. The CDR3 length is 17 residues. The CDR3 coding sequence is TGTACCAGCAGCTTGGGGACTGAGGAGTACCTCTCCTACGAGCAGTACTTC. Amino acids: CTSSLGTEEYLSYEQYF.

This clonotype was counted ten times or more. This chain links TRBV5-4 with TRBJ2-5; the match to TRBD1 covers 10 bases. The CDR3 extends over 14 amino acids. J lost 4 bases, V lost 4 bases, and 4 bases had no gene match. In germline, CDR1 is SGHNT, CDR2 YYREEE (reference sequence). CDR3 coding DNA: TGTGCCAGCAGCCGCAGGACAGGGGGAGAGACCCAGTACTTC. Protein sequence: CASSRRTGGETQYF.

The chain is built from TRBV18 and TRBJ2-1; TRBD2 matches 7 bases. The V gene end was trimmed by 5 bases and the J gene end by 3 bases; junction bases not matched to a gene: 4. The CDR3 has 14 residues. Germline loops: CDR1 KGHSH, CDR2 LQKENI. DNA for the CDR3: TGTGCCAGCTCAGCTAGCGGAAACTACAATGAGCAGTTCTTC. Encoded protein: CASSASGNYNEQFF.

This clonotype was detected ten times or more. J is TRBJ2-1 and V is TRBV7-3; TRBD2 matches 11 bases. This CDR3 region has 16 residues. V was clipped by 5 bases and J by 5 bases; unmatched bases: 8. Looked up from germline, CDR1 is SGHTA and CDR2 is FQGTGA. Written as DNA, the CDR3 is TGTGCCAGCAGCGATAGTAGCGGGAGGGCGAACAATGAGCAGTTCTTC. Translation gives CASSDSSGRANNEQFF.

This clonotype was picked up many times. A junction end diverges from the germline sequence, so it may reflect a read error. The chain is built from TRBV7-7 and TRBJ2-2; 9 nucleotides line up with TRBD2. Germline loops: CDR1 SSHAT, CDR2 FNYEAQ (reference sequence). The CDR3 loop spans 16 amino acids. In DNA, the CDR3 is TGTGCTAGCAGCCCCGGGACTAGCAGACTCACCGGGGAGCTGTTTTTT. Its translation is CASSPGTSRLTGELFF.

The J gene is TRBJ2-5, the V gene TRBV20-1, with TRBD2 identical over 9 bases. Germline CDR1 DFQATT, CDR2 SNEGSKA (reference sequence). The CDR3 covers 15 residues. CDR3 amino acids: CSPLPGLAIQETQYF. For the CDR3, the DNA is TGCAGCCCTCTTCCTGGACTAGCGATTCAAGAGACCCAGTACTTC.

A word on this clonotype: A much bigger clone sits one base away, suggesting this may be a read error. CDR3 in amino acids: CASSDPGRDREQYF. The CDR3 nucleotides are TGCGCCAGCAGCGATCCGGGTAGGGATCGCGAGCAGTACTTC. The chain carries TRBV10-1 and TRBJ2-7, with D unresolved. Germline CDR1 WNHNN, CDR2 SYGVQD (reference sequence). There are 14 residues in the CDR3. The V end was cut by 6 bases, the J end by 6 bases, with 18 bases between.

Many counts were recorded for this clonotype. The DNA for the CDR3 is TGTGCCATCAGTGAAGGTCCAGGCCGCTATGGCTACACCTTC. Protein sequence: CAISEGPGRYGYTF. This chain links TRBV10-3 with TRBJ1-2, with no clear D. Germline V gene sequence: CDR1 ENHRY, CDR2 SYGVKD. V was trimmed by 3 bases and J by 4 bases, leaving 12 bases between them. The CDR3 is 14 residues long.

This clonotype showed up many times. J is TRBJ1-6 and V is TRBV3-1; a possible D gene is TRBD1 (6 bases). Germline loops: CDR1 LGHDT, CDR2 YNNKEL (reference sequence). V shed 9 bases and J shed 9 bases, with 18 bases lying between them. The CDR3 spans 14 residues. This CDR3 is CASTQQGIGSPLHF. Written as DNA, the CDR3 is TGTGCCAGTACCCAACAGGGAATCGGTTCACCCCTCCACTTT.

Ten or more counts support this clonotype. The chain joins TRBV5-5 to TRBJ2-4, with 8 positions matching TRBD1. Germline V gene lookup returns CDR1 SGHKS and CDR2 YYEKEE (reference sequence). The J segment lost 9 bases and the V segment lost 5 bases, leaving 13 bases of the junction unmatched. This CDR3 has 15 residues. In DNA, the CDR3 is TGTGCCAGCAGTCTGGACAGGGCCCAGAATAGCATTCAGTACTTC. Protein product: CASSLDRAQNSIQYF.

In this sample, this clonotype is medium-sized. The J gene is TRBJ2-7, the V gene TRBV5-5; a possible D gene is TRBD1 (6 bases). Germline CDR1 SGHKS, CDR2 YYEKEE (reference sequence). Trimming removed 0 bases at V and 9 bases at J, with 13 bases between. CDR3 length: 13 amino acids. This CDR3 reads CASSLADSRVQYF. The DNA of the CDR3 is TGTGCCAGCAGCTTGGCGGACAGCAGGGTGCAGTACTTC.

This clonotype was seen at least ten times. The gene calls are TRBV20-1 and TRBJ2-1, with D unclear. Looked up from germline, CDR1 is DFQATT and CDR2 is SNEGSKA (reference sequence). V lost 0 bases, J lost 6 bases, and 24 bases lay in between. This CDR3 spans 18 amino acids. This CDR3 is CSAREYIPTQSRFNEQFF. DNA of the CDR3: TGCAGTGCTAGAGAATACATACCCACCCAGAGTCGGTTCAATGAGCAGTTCTTC.

Only a few counts were recorded for this clonotype. The V call is TRBV5-1, the J call TRBJ2-1; 8 bases align to TRBD2. Trimming removed 0 bases from V and 4 bases from J; junction bases left unmatched: 3. CDR3 length equals 15 residues. The germline CDR1 and CDR2 sequences are SGHRS and YFSETQ. CDR3 in DNA: TGCGCCAGCAGCTTGGTAGGACTAGCTTACAATGAGCAGTTCTTC. This gives the protein CASSLVGLAYNEQFF.

This clonotype appeared many times. The rearrangement uses TRBV6-5 and TRBJ1-3; perhaps TRBD1 as D (6 bases). From germline, CDR1 is MNHEY and CDR2 SVGAGI. V was cut by 5 bases and J by 4 bases, with 27 bases left in between. This CDR3 has 19 amino acids. CDR3 residues: CASSRTAKALYGGGNTIYF. In nucleotides, the CDR3 is TGTGCCAGCAGTAGGACAGCCAAGGCGCTTTATGGAGGAGGAAACACCATATATTTT.

This clonotype was seen ten or more times. The chain couples TRBV5-1 to TRBJ1-4; 10 bases align to TRBD1. Germline CDR1 SGHRS, CDR2 YFSETQ. The length of the CDR3 is 19 residues. With 1 base clipped from V and 0 bases from J, the junction kept 9 bases outside the gene matches. CDR3 residues: CASSLRMGQGPATNEKLFF. CDR3 DNA sequence: TGCGCCAGCAGCTTGCGAATGGGACAGGGGCCGGCAACTAATGAAAAACTGTTTTTT.

This clonotype was counted many times. This rearrangement joins TRBV7-3 to TRBJ2-1; 7 nucleotides align to TRBD2. The germline CDR1 and CDR2 sequences are SGHTA and FQGTGA. The CDR3 covers 15 residues. V shed 8 bases, J shed 7 bases, and the junction held 14 bases outside the gene matches. CDR3 in amino acids: CASAWGGSAGNEQFF. CDR3 nucleotide sequence: TGTGCCAGCGCCTGGGGGGGGTCAGCCGGGAATGAGCAGTTCTTC.

The sample holds many counts of this clonotype. The rearrangement links TRBV14 to TRBJ1-6; D gene uncertain. The CDR3 runs 17 residues. V dropped 1 base and J dropped 7 bases, with 17 bases sitting between them. CDR1 SGHDN and CDR2 FVKESK come from the germline V gene. The CDR3 DNA reads as TGTGCCAGCAGCCAAGGCCGGTTGGGGATAATGAATTCACCCCTCCACTTT. It encodes CASSQGRLGIMNSPLHF. Together with reference TRBV14 and TRBJ1-6, the CDR3 gives the full variable domain: EAGVTQFPSHSVIEKGQTVTLRCDPISGHDNLYWYRRVMGKEIKFLLHFVKESKQDESGMPNNRFLAERTGGTYSTLKVQPAELEDSGVYFCASSQGRLGIMNSPLHFGNGTRLTVT.

This clonotype was counted at least ten times. V gene TRBV5-1 combines with J gene TRBJ2-5; D not resolved. Trimming pared 4 bases from V and 4 bases from J, leaving 11 bases between. The germline gives CDR1 SGHRS, CDR2 YFSETQ. The CDR3 is 13 amino acids. CDR3 nucleotides: TGCGCCAGCAGCACGGACCCCCGAGAGACCCAGTACTTC. Translating it yields CASSTDPRETQYF. Complete variable domain (other parts from reference TRBV5-1 and TRBJ2-5): KAGVTQTPRYLIKTRGQQVTLSCSPISGHRSVSWYQQTPGQGLQFLFEYFSETQRNKGNFPGRFSGRQFSNSRSEMNVSTLELGDSALYLCASSTDPRETQYFGPGTRLLVL.

In this sample, this clonotype turned up many times. The V and J genes are TRBV28 and TRBJ2-5, with D uncertain. V was shortened by 3 bases and J by 3 bases, with 11 bases between the two germline ends. The CDR3 consists of 14 residues. Germline V lookup: CDR1 MDHEN, CDR2 SYDVKM. In nucleotides, the CDR3 is TGTGCCAGCAGTTTGTCGGAGTTAAAAGAGACCCAGTACTTC. Protein sequence: CASSLSELKETQYF.

There are many counts of this clonotype. This sequence joins TRBV29-1 and TRBJ2-5; D is undetermined. CDR1 SQVTM and CDR2 ANQGSEA come from the germline V gene. V gave up 4 bases and J gave up 5 bases, with 14 bases separating them. The CDR3 spans 13 residues. CDR3 coding DNA: TGCAGCGTTGCAGCCCCCGGCGCGGAGACCCAGTACTTC. This gives the protein CSVAAPGAETQYF.

This chain connects TRBV5-1 to TRBJ2-6; D uncertain. Per the germline V gene, CDR1 is SGHRS and CDR2 is YFSETQ. This CDR3 has 14 residues. Trimming shortened V by 9 bases and J by 1 base, and 11 bases separated the two germline ends. In nucleotides, the CDR3 is TGCGCCATTAGCTTGGGGTCTGGGGCCAACGTCCTGACTTTC. This sequence encodes CAISLGSGANVLTF.